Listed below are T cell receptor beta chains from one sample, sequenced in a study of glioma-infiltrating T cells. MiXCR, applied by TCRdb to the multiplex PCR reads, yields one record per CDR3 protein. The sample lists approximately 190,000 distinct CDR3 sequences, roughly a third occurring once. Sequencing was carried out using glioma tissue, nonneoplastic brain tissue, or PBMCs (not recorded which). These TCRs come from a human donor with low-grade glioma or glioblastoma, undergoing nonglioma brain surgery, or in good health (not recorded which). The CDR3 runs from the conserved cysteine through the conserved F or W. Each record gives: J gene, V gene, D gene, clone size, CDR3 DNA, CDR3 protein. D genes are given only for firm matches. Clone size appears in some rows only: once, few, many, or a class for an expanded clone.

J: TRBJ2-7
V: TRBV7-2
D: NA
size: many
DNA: TGTGCCAGCACCCTAACTAGCACGGGTGGGTACGAGCAGTACTTC
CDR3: CASTLTSTGGYEQYF

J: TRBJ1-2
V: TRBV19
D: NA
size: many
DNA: TGTGCCAGTATGGACAGCACGATCCGGCATGGCTACACCTTC
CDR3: CASMDSTIRHGYTF

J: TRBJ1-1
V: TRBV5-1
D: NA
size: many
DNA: TGCGCCAGCACCGGATGGGAGGGCACTGAAGCTTTCTTT
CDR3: CASTGWEGTEAFF

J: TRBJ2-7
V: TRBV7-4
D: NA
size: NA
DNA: TGCGCCAGGAGTCGGACCTACTACGAGCAGTACTTC
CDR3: CARSRTYYEQYF

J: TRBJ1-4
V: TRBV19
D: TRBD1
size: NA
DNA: TGTGCCACAGGGACCGGGACAGGGGGCGCGGCTAATGAAAAACTGTTTTTT
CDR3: CATGTGTGGAANEKLFF

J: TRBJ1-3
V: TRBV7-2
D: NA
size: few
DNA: TGTGCCAGCAGCCCCAGGGGATGGGTCGGCTCTGGAAACACCATATATTTT
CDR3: CASSPRGWVGSGNTIYF

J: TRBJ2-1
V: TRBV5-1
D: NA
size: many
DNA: TGCGCCAGCAGTCCTGCCCCCCGGAGTACTTCCTACAATGAGCAGTTCTTC
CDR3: CASSPAPRSTSYNEQFF

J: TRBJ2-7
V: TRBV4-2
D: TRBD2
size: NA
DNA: TGTGCCAGCAGCTCGCGACTAGCGGGAGTGGAAAACGAGCAGTACTTC
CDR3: CASSSRLAGVENEQYF

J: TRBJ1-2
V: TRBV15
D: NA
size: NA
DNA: TGTGCCACCAGCAGAGATGGGGCCCTCGGGGAATATGGCTACAAATTC
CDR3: CATSRDGALGEYGYKF

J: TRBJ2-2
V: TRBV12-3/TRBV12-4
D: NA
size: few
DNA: TGTGCCAGCAGGGGGGCGGGAAGGGCTGGGGAGCTGTTTTTT
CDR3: CASRGAGRAGELFF

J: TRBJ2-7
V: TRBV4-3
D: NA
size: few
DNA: TGCGCCAGCAGCCAAGAAAGTCTGGACGAGCAGTACTTC
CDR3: CASSQESLDEQYF

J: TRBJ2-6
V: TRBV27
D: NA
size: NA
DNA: TGTGCCGGCAGTTTGCGTTCAGGGGTACCTCTCTCTGGGGCCAACGTAATGACTTTC
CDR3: CAGSLRSGVPLSGANVMTF

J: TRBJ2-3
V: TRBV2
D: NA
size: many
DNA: TGTGCCAGCAGTGTTGCAGATAGCACAGATACGCAGTATTTT
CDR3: CASSVADSTDTQYF

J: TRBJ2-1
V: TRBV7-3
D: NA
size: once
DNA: TGTGCCAGCAGCCCAGGACGCCGGACGACCCTATACAATGAGCAGTCCTTC
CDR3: CASSPGRRTTLYNEQSF

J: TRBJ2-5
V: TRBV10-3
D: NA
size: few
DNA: TGTGCCATCAGGATCCTGACTCGCGAGGGACAAGAGACCCAGTACTTC
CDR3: CAIRILTREGQETQYF

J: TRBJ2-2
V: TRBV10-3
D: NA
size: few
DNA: TGTGCCATCAGTGATTGGGACTCCGAGAACACCGGGGAGCTGTTTTTT
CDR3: CAISDWDSENTGELFF

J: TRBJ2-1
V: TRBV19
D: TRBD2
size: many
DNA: TGTGCCAGTAGTATGGGACTAGCGGGACGCAATGAGCAGTTCTTC
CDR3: CASSMGLAGRNEQFF

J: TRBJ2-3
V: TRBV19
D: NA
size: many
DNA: TGTGCCAGTAAAGGGATCACAGATACGCAGTATTTT
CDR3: CASKGITDTQYF

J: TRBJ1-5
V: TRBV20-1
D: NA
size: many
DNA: TGCAGTGCTAGTTCGCAGGTGAATAGCAATCAGCCCCAGCATTTT
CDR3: CSASSQVNSNQPQHF

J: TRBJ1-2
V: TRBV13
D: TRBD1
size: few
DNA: TGTGCCAGCAGCTTACAGGGGGCCTTTGGCTACACCTTC
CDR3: CASSLQGAFGYTF

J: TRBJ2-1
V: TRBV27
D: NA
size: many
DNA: TGTGCCAGCAGTTTATGGGGAAATGAGCAGTTCTTC
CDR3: CASSLWGNEQFF

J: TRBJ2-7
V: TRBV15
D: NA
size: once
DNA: TGTAACACCAGCACGGGGGGCAACTACGAGCAGTACTTC
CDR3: CNTSTGGNYEQYF

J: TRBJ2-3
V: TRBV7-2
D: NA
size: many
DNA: TGTGCCAGCAGCCGGGGGACAGATACGCAGTATTTT
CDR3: CASSRGTDTQYF

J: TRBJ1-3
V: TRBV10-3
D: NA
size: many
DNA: TGTGCCATCAGTAGGAGCGGGTCTGGAAACACCATATATTTT
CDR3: CAISRSGSGNTIYF

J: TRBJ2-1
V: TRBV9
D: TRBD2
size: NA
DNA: TGTGCCAGCAGCGTAGACCAGCGGGGGTGGAATGAGCAGTTCTTC
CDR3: CASSVDQRGWNEQFF

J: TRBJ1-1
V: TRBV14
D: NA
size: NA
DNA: TGTGCCAGCAGCCCCCTTCGGGCATACAAAGCTTTATTT
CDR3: CASSPLRAYKALF

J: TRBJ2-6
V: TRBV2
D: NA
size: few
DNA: TGTGCCACCTCAGTTGGAGGGCTTGGGGCCAACGTCCTGACTTTC
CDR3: CATSVGGLGANVLTF

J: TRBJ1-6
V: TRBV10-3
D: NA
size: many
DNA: TGTGCCATCAGCCCAGGTGGTAGCGGGAGCTCCTATAATTCACCCCTCCACTTT
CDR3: CAISPGGSGSSYNSPLHF

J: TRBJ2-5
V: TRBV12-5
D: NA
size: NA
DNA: TGTGCTAGTGGTTTGGTACCAAGCAGTGGCCAAGAGACCCAGTACTTC
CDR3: CASGLVPSSGQETQYF